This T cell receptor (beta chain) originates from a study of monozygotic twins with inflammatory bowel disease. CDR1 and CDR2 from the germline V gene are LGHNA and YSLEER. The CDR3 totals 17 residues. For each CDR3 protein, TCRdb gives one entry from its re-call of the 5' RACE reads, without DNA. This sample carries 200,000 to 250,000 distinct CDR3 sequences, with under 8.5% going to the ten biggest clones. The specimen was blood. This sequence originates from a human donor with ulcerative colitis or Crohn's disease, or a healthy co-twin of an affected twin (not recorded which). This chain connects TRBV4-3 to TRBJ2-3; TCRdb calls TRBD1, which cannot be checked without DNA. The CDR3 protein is CASSQSGQGLVADTQYF.